Sequencing of this T cell receptor beta chain was carried out in a study of post-analysis software for immune sequencing data. On this clonotype itself: Antigen: not known.

Study-wide results and caveats: TRBV5-6, TRBV5-1 and TRBV20-1 belonged to a set of roughly 5 TRBV segments that were more frequent in patients than controls. Analysis by F measure revealed that same-batch samples clustered strongly together. There was significantly lower normalized Chao1 diversity in multiple sclerosis patients than in controls.

Germline CDR1 and CDR2: DFQATT and SNEGSKA (reference sequence). The CDR3 has 13 residues. The V gene end was trimmed by 6 bases and the J gene end by 7 bases; junction bases not matched to a gene: 7. The TCR beta cDNA libraries carried unique molecular identifiers. cDNA molecules numbering around 500,000 came from roughly 1.1 to 9.2 million T cells. TCRdb independently ran MiXCR on the PCR reads; one entry per CDR3 protein. The profile shows around 500,000 distinct CDR3 sequences, less than 40% of them singletons. The chain links TRBV20-1 to TRBJ1-5, with TRBD1 matching 9 bases. Sequencing used blood. This clonotype originated in a girl under 18 with multiple sclerosis. The CDR3 protein is CSAIPTGGQPQHF. CDR3 in DNA: TGCAGTGCCATTCCGACAGGGGGACAGCCCCAGCATTTT.